The rows below give T cell receptor beta chains drawn from one sample of a study of blood T cell repertoires in COVID-19. TCRdb's table, derived via immunoSEQ multiplex PCR, lists solely in-frame clones and lacks some. Among about 280,000 clones listed, 83% were seen once. Sequencing input: peripheral blood. These receptors were collected from a woman between 45 and 65 years old who had recovered from COVID-19. Both conserved end residues are part of each CDR3. Fields, in order: V gene, J gene, D gene, CDR3 DNA, CDR3 protein. D genes are given only for firm matches.

v_call: TRBV2
j_call: TRBJ1-1
d_call: TRBD1
cdr3_nt: TGTGCCAGCAGTGGGAGACAGGGTGAGAACACTGAAGCTTTCTTT
cdr3_aa: CASSGRQGENTEAFF

v_call: TRBV7-2
j_call: TRBJ1-2
d_call: .
cdr3_nt: TGTGCCAGCAGCTTAGACGTCGCGGAGAACTATGGCTACACCTTC
cdr3_aa: CASSLDVAENYGYTF

v_call: TRBV28
j_call: TRBJ2-7
d_call: .
cdr3_nt: TGTGCCAGCAAAGATGGACAGCTATCCTACGAGCAGTACTTC
cdr3_aa: CASKDGQLSYEQYF

v_call: TRBV3-1/TRBV3-2
j_call: TRBJ1-1
d_call: TRBD1
cdr3_nt: TGTGCCAGCAGCCAAGTAAGGACAGGGAAAACTGAAGCTTTCTTT
cdr3_aa: CASSQVRTGKTEAFF

v_call: TRBV7-2
j_call: TRBJ2-5
d_call: TRBD2
cdr3_nt: TGTGCCAGCAGCTCGTGGACTAGCGGGAGAGGAACCCAGTACTTC
cdr3_aa: CASSSWTSGRGTQYF

v_call: TRBV5-4
j_call: TRBJ2-1
d_call: TRBD1
cdr3_nt: TGTGCCAGCAGTTTTGTTGCCGGGACAGGGATTTACAATGAGCAGTTCTTC
cdr3_aa: CASSFVAGTGIYNEQFF

v_call: TRBV12-5
j_call: TRBJ1-1
d_call: .
cdr3_nt: TGTGCTAGTGGCTCCTCTACTGTTGGTATGAACACTGAAGCTTTCTTT
cdr3_aa: CASGSSTVGMNTEAFF

v_call: TRBV5-1
j_call: TRBJ1-2
d_call: .
cdr3_nt: TGCGCCAGCAGCTTCAGGGAGGAAAACTATGGCTACACCTTC
cdr3_aa: CASSFREENYGYTF

v_call: TRBV3-1/TRBV3-2
j_call: TRBJ2-7
d_call: .
cdr3_nt: TGTGCCAGCAGCCAAGAAAGGGGGACGACCTACGAGCAGTACTTC
cdr3_aa: CASSQERGTTYEQYF

v_call: TRBV12-3/TRBV12-4
j_call: TRBJ2-7
d_call: TRBD1
cdr3_nt: TGTGCCAGCAGTACGGGACAGGACTACGAGCAGTACTTC
cdr3_aa: CASSTGQDYEQYF

v_call: TRBV7-2
j_call: TRBJ2-5
d_call: .
cdr3_nt: TGTGCCAGCAGCTTAGCGGGGAGGACACCTCTCGAGACCCAGTACTTC
cdr3_aa: CASSLAGRTPLETQYF

v_call: TRBV6-2/TRBV6-3
j_call: TRBJ1-1
d_call: .
cdr3_nt: TGTGCCAGCAGTTACCTAGCAGAGAACACTGAAGCTTTCTTT
cdr3_aa: CASSYLAENTEAFF

v_call: TRBV15
j_call: TRBJ2-5
d_call: TRBD1
cdr3_nt: TGTGCCACCAGCAAACAATCCGGGACAGGGCACGAGACCCAGTACTTC
cdr3_aa: CATSKQSGTGHETQYF

v_call: TRBV25-1
j_call: TRBJ2-1
d_call: TRBD2
cdr3_nt: TGTGCCAGCAGTGCCCCAACTAGCGGGGAGATCAATGAGCAGTTCTTC
cdr3_aa: CASSAPTSGEINEQFF

v_call: TRBV7-2
j_call: TRBJ1-2
d_call: .
cdr3_nt: TGTGCCAGCAGCTTAGCGGAGGGGAGAAGGGATGGCTACACCTTC
cdr3_aa: CASSLAEGRRDGYTF